Each of the 2 T cell receptor beta chains below was sequenced from the same sample in a study of blood T cells in healthy people across ages. It was with a sample-barcoded 5' primer and a J-beta primer mix that a second PCR of roughly 7 to 12 cycles was run. TCRdb re-called the 5' RACE reads with MiXCR, one entry per CDR3 protein. This table holds around 800,000 distinct CDR3 sequences, approximately 48% found once. The specimen sequenced was blood. The receptors derive from a man aged 55 to 70 in good health.

This chain connects TRBV18 to TRBJ2-1, with 15 bases identical to TRBD2. Trimming cost V 11 bases and J 5 bases; bases outside gene matches: 7. The V gene's germline CDR1 is KGHSH and CDR2 LQKENI. The CDR3 has 15 amino acids. The CDR3 region is CAVGTSGGKNNEQFF. The DNA for the CDR3 is TGTGCCGTCGGGACTAGCGGGGGGAAAAACAATGAGCAGTTCTTC.

The rearrangement links TRBV25-1 to TRBJ1-5; 7 bases fit TRBD1. Germline V lookup: CDR1 MGHDK, CDR2 SYGVNS. This CDR3 region has 15 residues. J was trimmed by 7 bases and V by 5 bases; bases with no gene match: 11. The CDR3 spells CASSPRGRGMQPQHF. The CDR3 DNA follows: TGTGCCAGCAGTCCCCGCGGCAGGGGGATGCAGCCCCAGCATTTT.